Each of the 26 T cell receptor beta chains below was sequenced from the same sample in a study of CD8 T cells in Susac syndrome. Random hexamers served to reverse transcribe about 0.5 to 1 ug RNA. TCRdb ran MiXCR on the immunoSEQ multiplex PCR reads and lists one entry per CDR3 protein. The repertoire has tens of thousands of distinct CDR3 sequences, roughly 95% of them found once; the top ten carry around 0.4%. Sequenced sample: CD8+ T cells from PBMCs. Every receptor here comes from a human donor with multiple sclerosis.

J is TRBJ2-7 and V is TRBV2, with TRBD1 matching 8 bases. This CDR3 spans 18 amino acids. Germline V gives CDR1 SNHLY, CDR2 FYNNEI. Trimming cost V 5 bases and J 5 bases; bases outside gene matches: 20. The CDR3 region has the DNA TGTGCCAGCAGTCTTCAGGGGGCAGTCGGTAAGGTAATCCACGAGCAGTACTTC. Its translation: CASSLQGAVGKVIHEQYF.

V gene TRBV18 combines with J gene TRBJ2-5; no firm D call. The germline gives CDR1 KGHSH, CDR2 LQKENI. The V end was cut by 0 bases, the J end by 1 base, with 12 bases between. The CDR3 contains 16 residues. The CDR3 loop is CASSPPLTPSQETQYF. The CDR3 DNA reads as TGTGCCAGCTCACCACCACTGACTCCCAGCCAAGAGACCCAGTACTTC.

This clonotype was detected once. The chain recombines TRBV4-1 with TRBJ2-7; D not resolved. The CDR3 spans 17 residues. Trimming took off 0 bases at V and 2 bases at J, with 17 bases between the two ends. The germline gives CDR1 MGHRA, CDR2 YSYEKL. As DNA, the CDR3 is TGCGCCAGCAGCCAAGATTTGTATCGCGATCGCACCTACGAGCAGTACTTC. This gives the protein CASSQDLYRDRTYEQYF.

V gene TRBV6-2 or TRBV6-3 combines with J gene TRBJ2-2, with 11 bases lining up with TRBD2. This CDR3 is 15 amino acids long. Germline values: CDR1 MNHEY, CDR2 SVGEGT. V lost 8 bases to trimming and J lost 3 bases; unmatched junction nucleotides: 5. The DNA of the CDR3 is TGTGCCAGCCTCTCTAGCGGGAGGTACACCGGGGAGCTGTTTTTT. Residues: CASLSSGRYTGELFF.

The chain links TRBV29-1 to TRBJ1-1; 9 positions agree with TRBD1. Germline V gene sequence: CDR1 SQVTM, CDR2 ANQGSEA. The CDR3 sequence is 15 residues long. J gave up 2 bases and V 3 bases, and 7 bases lay outside the gene matches. CDR3 DNA sequence: TGCAGCGTTGACCCACAGGGGGCGCAAAACACTGAAGCTTTCTTT. This sequence encodes CSVDPQGAQNTEAFF.

The chain recombines TRBV29-1 with TRBJ2-3; 9 positions match TRBD2. V shed 2 bases and J 2 bases; nucleotides not matched to a gene: 11. The CDR3 consists of 17 residues. The germline CDR1 and CDR2 sequences are SQVTM and ANQGSEA. Here the CDR3 DNA reads TGCAGCGTTGAATCCATAGGTGCTAGCGGGGCCACAGATACGCAGTATTTT. Amino acids: CSVESIGASGATDTQYF.

The gene calls are TRBV5-1 and TRBJ2-7; 7 bases match TRBD1. V shed 3 bases and J 1 base; nucleotides not matched to a gene: 7. This CDR3 has 15 residues. CDR1 is SGHRS, CDR2 YFSETQ, per germline. The CDR3 protein is CASSSTGTDSYEQYF. The CDR3 DNA reads TGCGCCAGCAGCTCTACCGGGACAGATTCCTACGAGCAGTACTTC. Based on the CDR3 plus reference TRBV5-1 and TRBJ2-7, the full variable domain is KAGVTQTPRYLIKTRGQQVTLSCSPISGHRSVSWYQQTPGQGLQFLFEYFSETQRNKGNFPGRFSGRQFSNSRSEMNVSTLELGDSALYLCASSSTGTDSYEQYFGPGTRLTVT.

V usage is TRBV20-1 and J usage is TRBJ1-5; D is ambiguous. This CDR3 region has 12 residues. In germline, CDR1 is DFQATT, CDR2 SNEGSKA (reference sequence). Trimming pared 2 bases from V and 1 base from J, leaving 3 bases between. The CDR3 spells CSARQSNQPQHF. Written as DNA, the CDR3 is TGCAGTGCTAGACAGAGCAATCAGCCCCAGCATTTT.

The chain couples TRBV27 to TRBJ1-5, with D uncertain. Trimming removed 0 bases from V and 2 bases from J, with 11 bases in between. Per germline, CDR1 MNHEY and CDR2 SMNVEV (reference sequence). The CDR3 consists of 16 residues. CDR3 nucleotide sequence: TGTGCCAGCAGTTTATCCACTCCCCGGGGCAATCAGCCCCAGCATTTT. Translated: CASSLSTPRGNQPQHF.

The chain employs TRBV27 and TRBJ1-2; D is perhaps TRBD1 (5 bases). This CDR3 spans 14 amino acids. The V end lost 7 bases, the J end lost 3 bases, and 15 bases lay between the germline ends. CDR1 is MNHEY and CDR2 is SMNVEV in the germline V gene (reference sequence). The CDR3 reads CASTTLVGDYGYTF. The CDR3 DNA reads as TGTGCCAGCACCACTCTTGTAGGGGACTATGGCTACACCTTC.

The V and J genes are TRBV29-1 and TRBJ2-7; 8 bases match TRBD1. Trimming removed 6 bases from V and 5 bases from J; junction bases left unmatched: 15. Germline CDR1 SQVTM, CDR2 ANQGSEA. The CDR3 is made up of 15 amino acids. As DNA, the CDR3 is TGCAGCGTCCGATTAGGGACAGGCAGTCTCGACGAGCAGTACTTC. Residues: CSVRLGTGSLDEQYF.

J is TRBJ2-7 and V is TRBV29-1; possible D gene TRBD1, 5 bases. Between the trimmed V and J ends, which lost 0 bases and 2 bases, there was a span of 8 bases. The CDR3 sequence is 13 residues long. From germline, CDR1 is SQVTM and CDR2 ANQGSEA. Here the CDR3 DNA reads TGCAGCGTTGAAGAGGGGCATCCCTACGAGCAGTACTTC. Translated, it gives CSVEEGHPYEQYF.

DNA for the CDR3: TGCGCCAGCAGCCAAGATAAGGACAGGGAGTTAGCCAAAAACATTCAGTACTTC. Its protein product is CASSQDKDRELAKNIQYF. The chain carries TRBV4-1 and TRBJ2-4; 8 bases fit TRBD1. After removal of 0 bases from V and 0 bases from J, the junction contained 7 bases not matched to a gene. The CDR3 runs 18 residues. The germline CDR1 and CDR2 sequences are MGHRA and YSYEKL.

This clonotype showed up just once. V is TRBV7-9 and J is TRBJ2-5, with TRBD1 identical over 7 bases. There are 15 residues in the CDR3. The V gene end was trimmed by 3 bases and the J gene end by 2 bases; junction bases not matched to a gene: 6. Per germline, CDR1 SEHNR and CDR2 FQNEAQ (reference sequence). CDR3 nucleotides: TGTGCCAGCAGCTTGGGGGACAGCGGACAAGAGACCCAGTACTTC. Translation: CASSLGDSGQETQYF.

The V gene is TRBV14, the J gene TRBJ2-3, with 11 bases that match TRBD2. The germline V gene encodes CDR1 SGHDN and CDR2 FVKESK. V dropped 6 bases and J dropped 3; count of bases not matched to a gene: 8. This CDR3 has 16 amino acids. This CDR3 is CASRLSGTSGTDTQYF. DNA of the CDR3: TGTGCCAGCAGGCTCAGTGGGACTAGCGGTACAGATACGCAGTATTTT.

This clonotype has just a few counts. This chain joins TRBV27 and TRBJ1-1; tentative D call: TRBD1 (6 bases). Germline assignment: CDR1 MNHEY and CDR2 SMNVEV (reference sequence). This CDR3 is built from 12 residues. The ends were cut back, 5 bases at V and 8 bases at J, with 12 bases in the middle. CDR3: CASSLGGREAFF. Written as DNA, the CDR3 is TGTGCCAGCAGTCTCGGGGGCCGAGAAGCTTTCTTT.

The chain couples TRBV29-1 to TRBJ2-7; weak D call: TRBD1 (5 bases). The germline V and J ends were trimmed by 5 bases and 0 bases, with 11 bases remaining between them. Germline CDR1 SQVTM, CDR2 ANQGSEA. CDR3 length equals 13 residues. CDR3 sequence reads: CSVHDSVSYEQYF. The CDR3 DNA sequence: TGCAGCGTTCACGACAGCGTCTCCTACGAGCAGTACTTC.

The chain joins TRBV9 to TRBJ2-1; tentative D call: TRBD2 (6 bases). V gave up 4 bases and J gave up 8 bases, with 19 bases separating them. The CDR3 is 15 amino acids. Germline CDR1 and CDR2: SGDLS and YYNGEE. The CDR3 here is CASSPFGSKGYEQFF. The CDR3 coding sequence is TGTGCCAGCAGCCCCTTCGGGAGTAAGGGATATGAGCAGTTCTTC.

The chain combines TRBV7-9 with TRBJ2-7; D is undetermined. Germline loops: CDR1 SEHNR, CDR2 FQNEAQ (reference sequence). Trimming took 0 bases from V and 1 from J, leaving 10 bases between them. The CDR3 sequence is 15 residues long. CDR3 nucleotide sequence: TGTGCCAGCAGCTTAGCGGTCGGCAGTTCCTACGAGCAGTACTTC. Its protein is CASSLAVGSSYEQYF. Filled out from reference TRBV7-9 and TRBJ2-7, the complete variable domain reads DTGVSQNPRHKITKRGQNVTFRCDPISEHNRLYWYRQTLGQGPEFLTYFQNEAQLEKSRLLSDRFSAERPKGSFSTLEIQRTEQGDSAMYLCASSLAVGSSYEQYFGPGTRLTVT.

V gene TRBV5-6 combines with J gene TRBJ2-1; the match to TRBD2 covers 7 bases. Germline V CDR1 and CDR2: SGHDT, YYEEEE. V lost 4 bases, J lost 9 bases, and 4 bases stayed unmatched. The CDR3 covers 12 residues. This chain's CDR3 is CASSETSAEQFF. The DNA of the CDR3 is TGTGCCAGCAGCGAAACTAGCGCTGAGCAGTTCTTC.

The chain joins TRBV30 to TRBJ1-1, with no clear D. Germline V gene data show CDR1 as GTSNPN and CDR2 as SVGIG (reference sequence). The CDR3 is made up of 12 amino acids. V was pared by 1 base and J by 10 bases, with 13 bases between. This chain's CDR3 is CAWSEDGLGAFF. CDR3 nucleotides: TGTGCCTGGAGTGAGGATGGTCTCGGAGCTTTCTTT. Complete variable domain (other parts from reference TRBV30 and TRBJ1-1): SQTIHQWPATLVQPVGSPLSLECTVEGTSNPNLYWYRQAAGRGLQLLFYSVGIGQISSEVPQNLSASRPQDRQFILSSKKLLLSDSGFYLCAWSEDGLGAFFGQGTRLTVV.

This chain uses TRBV19 with TRBJ2-3, with D unclear. Germline loops: CDR1 LNHDA, CDR2 SQIVND (reference sequence). The CDR3 runs 14 residues. Trimming took off 5 bases at V and 6 bases at J, with 15 bases between the two ends. The CDR3: CASSGSTAEDTQYF. CDR3 nucleotides: TGTGCCAGTAGTGGGTCTACCGCGGAGGATACGCAGTATTTT.

The chain joins TRBV5-1 to TRBJ2-1; possibly TRBD2 for D (5 bases). The CDR3 has 12 amino acids. Per the germline V gene, CDR1 is SGHRS and CDR2 is YFSETQ. The ends were cut back, 7 bases at V and 9 bases at J, with 14 bases in the middle. CDR3 DNA: TGCGCCAGCCGACGGGGAATTGTTGAGCAGTTCTTC. Protein: CASRRGIVEQFF.

This clonotype has a handful of counts. Here the CDR3 DNA reads TGTGCCAGCAGCTGGGGGACAGGGTCCTACGAGCAGTACTTC. This translates into CASSWGTGSYEQYF. The chain carries TRBV5-6 and TRBJ2-7, with TRBD1 identical over 9 bases. The CDR3 has 14 residues. J lost 1 base, V lost 3 bases, and 2 bases had no gene match. The germline V gene has CDR1 SGHDT and CDR2 YYEEEE. Full variable domain (remainder filled in from reference TRBV5-6 and TRBJ2-7): DAGVTQSPTHLIKTRGQQVTLRCSPKSGHDTVSWYQQALGQGPQFIFQYYEEEERQRGNFPDRFSGHQFPNYSSELNVNALLLGDSALYLCASSWGTGSYEQYFGPGTRLTVT.

This clonotype was seen once. The chain is built from TRBV4-1 and TRBJ2-1; 9 bases agree with TRBD2. Germline V CDR1 and CDR2: MGHRA, YSYEKL. CDR3 length: 15 residues. The J segment lost 3 bases and the V segment lost 1 base, leaving 1 base of the junction unmatched. The CDR3 nucleotides are TGCGCCAGCAGCCAAGGACTAGCGGACTACAATGAGCAGTTCTTC. Its protein product is CASSQGLADYNEQFF.

This clonotype appeared a single time. The V gene is TRBV27, the J gene TRBJ2-7; D might be TRBD2 (6 bases). The CDR3 consists of 13 residues. V gave up 7 bases and J gave up 7 bases, with 17 bases separating them. Germline loops: CDR1 MNHEY, CDR2 SMNVEV (reference sequence). DNA for the CDR3: TGTGCCAGCACCCGGGCAGGGACTGATGAGCAGTACTTC. It codes for CASTRAGTDEQYF.